These T cell receptor beta chains were read from a single sample in a study of T cell repertoires in cytomegalovirus infection. TCRdb processed the reads anew with MiXCR; each CDR3 protein has one entry. The sample consists of some 300,000 distinct CDR3 sequences, about a tenth of them appearing once. Sequenced material: PBMCs. The source of these receptors is a human donor in good health (CMV status not recorded). Some clones in this sample may be carry-over from other donors' samples. The CDR3 runs from the conserved cysteine through the conserved F or W. D genes are given only for firm matches.

d_call v_call cdr3_length cdr3_aa
TRBD1 TRBV25-1 18 CASRGSPGTGGPVYGYTF
NA TRBV11-2 14 CASSAQGYYNEQFF
NA TRBV10-3 14 CAIRPTGREETQYF
NA TRBV20-1 15 CSARDLDKVATEAFF
NA TRBV7-2 14 CASSPGRINSPLHF
NA TRBV20-1 12 CSATGDPYEQYF
NA TRBV7-9 15 CASSPPGRGRNEQFF
NA TRBV7-2 13 CASSLSGNTEAFF
NA TRBV5-6 16 CASSPIGTGLTGELFF
NA TRBV6-2/TRBV6-3 15 CASRTDGSSSYEQYF
NA TRBV7-2 12 CASSLTIYEQYF
NA TRBV7-2 13 CASSLGRVSPLHF
NA TRBV4-1 14 CASSRQPGTYEQYF
NA TRBV19 12 CASSRLNTEAFF
NA TRBV7-6 13 CASSYSPSQAQHF
NA TRBV5-4 15 CASSLDTVAKNIQYF
NA TRBV6-2/TRBV6-3 14 CASSYSPQGQPQHF
NA TRBV19 10 CASGGAREYF
TRBD2 TRBV29-1 11 CSAGGDYEQYF
TRBD1 TRBV12-3/TRBV12-4 14 CASSRQGFEDGYTF
NA TRBV15 15 CATSTPLDSTDTQYF
NA TRBV29-1 10 CSVSETEAFF
NA TRBV6-5 14 CASSYLPSNEKLFF
TRBD2 TRBV5-6 16 CASSWLTSGPEETQYF
TRBD1 TRBV20-1 13 CSGRDSGDGKLFF
NA TRBV25-1 14 CASSEFGGPYEQYF
NA TRBV11-2 14 CASSIVGISYEQYF
TRBD1 TRBV20-1 16 CSAKSGTGIYNSPLHF
NA TRBV25-1 15 CASSESGVGNSPLHF
TRBD1 TRBV28 16 CASSSTDRVSYNEQFF
NA TRBV5-6 12 CASTRRNTEAFF
NA TRBV29-1 15 CSVEVLDSAKNIQYF
NA TRBV7-2 14 CASSFFRNTDTQYF
NA TRBV7-2 14 CASSLETYNSPLHF
NA TRBV6-5 16 CASRPGPQGLNQPQHF
NA TRBV14 14 CASSQDLGDTEAFF
NA TRBV9 12 CASSVARNEQFF